The 3 T cell receptor beta chains reported below all come from one sample, sequenced in a study of blood T cell repertoires in COVID-19. Here immunoSEQ multiplex PCR was the method, and the copy in TCRdb shows in-frame clones only, minus some. This table holds some 120,000 clones, 75% to 90% found once. Sequencing input: peripheral blood. All receptors come from a man in his 70s with active or convalescent COVID-19.

CDR3 DNA: TGTGCCAGCAGCTTAGCCCGGGACGAGCAGTACTTC. It specifies CASSLARDEQYF. The V and J genes are TRBV11-2 and TRBJ2-7; D unclear. In germline, CDR1 is SGHAT, CDR2 FQNNGV. The CDR3 extends over 12 amino acids. Trimming cost V 1 base and J 5 bases, with 6 bases left between them.

The chain combines TRBV6-5 with TRBJ2-7, with 7 bases aligning to TRBD1. This CDR3 contains 15 residues. Germline V lookup: CDR1 MNHEY, CDR2 SVGAGI. With V trimmed by 4 bases and J by 5 bases, 11 bases remained unmatched. The CDR3 nucleotides are TGTGCCAGCAGTTTCACCCGGGACAGTCCCCACGAGCAGTACTTC. This codes for CASSFTRDSPHEQYF.

The V call is TRBV6-1, the J call TRBJ1-2; 10 positions agree with TRBD1. Germline CDR1 reads MNHNS; CDR2 reads SASEGT. The CDR3 has 15 residues. V shed 2 bases, J shed 4 bases, and the junction held 4 bases outside the gene matches. The CDR3 spells CASSELGQGVYGYTF. In DNA form, the CDR3 reads TGTGCCAGCAGTGAATTAGGACAGGGGGTCTATGGCTACACCTTC.